What follows are 16 T cell receptor beta chains derived from one specimen sequenced in a study of cytomegalovirus exposure and HLA in healthy donors. The PCR contained 60 Vbeta and 13 Jbeta primers. Only in-frame clones appear in the TCRdb table, and some are missing; sequencing was by immunoSEQ multiplex PCR. Among about 150,000 clones, 80% were seen once, and the ten largest hold under 15%. The sequenced material came from PBMCs. These receptors came from a woman aged 40 to 50 in good health and CMV-seronegative.

This chain links TRBV7-9 with TRBJ2-7; 7 bases fit TRBD2. The CDR3 extends over 15 amino acids. Germline CDR1 and CDR2: SEHNR and FQNEAQ (reference sequence). The ends lost 2 bases at V and 2 bases at J; junction bases unmatched: 6. In nucleotides, the CDR3 is TGTGCCAGCAGCTTATCTCGCGGGAGCACCTACGAGCAGTACTTC. Encoded protein: CASSLSRGSTYEQYF.

V usage is TRBV5-4 and J usage is TRBJ1-4; D might be TRBD1 (5 bases). This CDR3 has 15 residues. Trimming removed 2 bases from V and 0 bases from J, with 8 bases in between. Germline loops: CDR1 SGHNT, CDR2 YYREEE (reference sequence). The CDR3 DNA follows: TGTGCCAGCAGCTTCGACAGAGCAACTAATGAAAAACTGTTTTTT. As protein: CASSFDRATNEKLFF.

The chain joins TRBV7-9 to TRBJ2-2, with 8 bases identical to TRBD2. CDR1 SEHNR and CDR2 FQNEAQ come from the germline V gene (reference sequence). Unmatched junction bases numbered 8, after V lost 5 bases and J lost 6 bases. This CDR3 has 15 residues. CDR3 DNA: TGTGCCAGCAGCCCAGCGGGGGCCTGGGCCGGGGAGCTGTTTTTT. This encodes CASSPAGAWAGELFF.

The rearrangement links TRBV7-2 to TRBJ2-3; D is unclear. CDR1 is SGHTA and CDR2 is FQGNSA in the germline V gene. The CDR3 runs to 13 residues. With 4 bases removed from V and 6 bases from J, the gap between germline ends came to 11 bases. The CDR3 is CASSSLSPDTQYF. The CDR3 region has the DNA TGTGCCAGCAGCTCCTTGAGTCCCGATACGCAGTATTTT.

This clone occurred a few times. CDR3 nucleotides: TGTGCCAGCACCACGCGGGGATTTGACACTGAAGCTTTCTTT. This encodes CASTTRGFDTEAFF. The genes are TRBV2 and TRBJ1-1; no definite D call. V was pared by 7 bases and J by 3 bases, with 15 bases between. Germline CDR1 is SNHLY and CDR2 is FYNNEI. The CDR3 extends over 14 amino acids.

This chain links TRBV15 with TRBJ2-3, with D tentatively TRBD2 (6 bases). CDR3 size: 17 residues. V gave up 0 bases and J gave up 5 bases, with 18 bases separating them. Looked up from germline, CDR1 is LNHNV and CDR2 is YYDKDF (reference sequence). DNA for the CDR3: TGTGCCACCAGCAGAGATCAGCGAGCGGGCTTGGGAGATACGCAGTATTTT. Translating gives CATSRDQRAGLGDTQYF.

The genes are TRBV5-1 and TRBJ1-1; 7 bases fit TRBD1. Germline V lookup: CDR1 SGHRS, CDR2 YFSETQ. V shed 1 base, J shed 3 bases, and the junction held 6 bases outside the gene matches. The CDR3 extends over 15 amino acids. The CDR3 DNA sequence: TGCGCCAGCAGCTTGCAGGGGGAGGAGGACACTGAAGCTTTCTTT. Translating it yields CASSLQGEEDTEAFF.

This sequence joins TRBV2 and TRBJ2-2, with 7 nucleotides matching TRBD1. This CDR3 is 14 amino acids long. From germline, CDR1 is SNHLY and CDR2 FYNNEI. Trimming took 11 bases from V and 0 from J; bases not matched to a gene: 6. Here the CDR3 DNA reads TGTGCCGGGATAGGGACAGCGAACACCGGGGAGCTGTTTTTT. Its translation: CAGIGTANTGELFF.

Comment on this clone: One end of the junction varies from germline; a read error may be responsible. CDR3 coding DNA: TGTGCTAGCAGCTCGGACGGGAGGGATACGCAGTATTTT. It is translated as CASSSDGRDTQYF. The V and J genes are TRBV7-7 and TRBJ2-3; 7 positions agree with TRBD2. Germline V lookup: CDR1 SSHAT, CDR2 FNYEAQ (reference sequence). The CDR3 consists of 13 residues. The variable domain in full, completed from reference TRBV7-7 and TRBJ2-3, reads GAGVSQSPRYKVTKRGQDVTLRCDPISSHATLYWYQQALGQGPEFLTYFNYEAQPDKSGLPSDRFSAERPEGSISTLTIQRTEQRDSAMYRCASSSDGRDTQYFGPGTRLTVL.

This sequence joins TRBV7-2 and TRBJ1-4; 10 nucleotides agree with TRBD1. This CDR3 is built from 15 residues. Germline V gene lookup returns CDR1 SGHTA and CDR2 FQGNSA. V dropped 5 bases and J dropped 5; count of bases not matched to a gene: 5. The CDR3, as DNA: TGTGCCAGCAGCGCGGGGACAGGGGAAAATGAAAAACTGTTTTTT. Protein sequence: CASSAGTGENEKLFF.

Here the CDR3 DNA reads TGTGCCAGCAGTACTCAGCGGCAGAACGGCAATGAGCAGTTCTTC. Protein product: CASSTQRQNGNEQFF. This rearrangement joins TRBV27 to TRBJ2-1, with D possibly TRBD2 on 5 matching bases. This CDR3 is 15 amino acids long. The germline gives CDR1 MNHEY, CDR2 SMNVEV (reference sequence). Trimming pared 5 bases from V and 6 bases from J, leaving 17 bases between.

This clone has just one count. The V gene is TRBV19, the J gene TRBJ1-1, with a weak D call TRBD1 (5 bases). The CDR3 has 14 residues. V was pared by 3 bases and J by 0 bases, with 8 bases between. Germline V gene lookup returns CDR1 LNHDA and CDR2 SQIVND (reference sequence). CDR3 nucleotide sequence: TGTGCCAGTAGTATCACGGGGGTGAACACTGAAGCTTTCTTT. This codes for CASSITGVNTEAFF.

This chain links TRBV7-9 with TRBJ1-2, with D possibly being TRBD1 (5 bases). Germline CDR1 reads SEHNR; CDR2 reads FQNEAQ (reference sequence). This CDR3 region has 14 residues. The V and J ends lost 6 bases and 4 bases respectively, with 15 bases between them. CDR3 DNA: TGTGCCAGCAGACTAGCGATGACAGTCTATGGCTACACCTTC. It is translated as CASRLAMTVYGYTF.

The rearrangement uses TRBV11-3 and TRBJ2-7, with 7 bases identical to TRBD1. Germline assignment: CDR1 SGHNT and CDR2 YENEEA. The CDR3 contains 14 residues. V was pared by 5 bases and J by 5 bases, with 9 bases of the junction left unmatched. The CDR3: CASSHRQGANEQYF. Here the CDR3 DNA reads TGTGCCAGCAGCCACCGACAGGGAGCCAACGAGCAGTACTTC. The complete variable domain, with remaining parts taken from reference TRBV11-3 and TRBJ2-7, reads EAGVVQSPRYKIIEKKQPVAFWCNPISGHNTLYWYLQNLGQGPELLIRYENEEAVDDSQLPKDRFSAERLKGVDSTLKIQPAELGDSAVYLCASSHRQGANEQYFGPGTRLTVT.

V and J are TRBV7-6 and TRBJ1-2; 7 positions agree with TRBD1. From germline, CDR1 is SGHVS and CDR2 FNYEAQ. The junction had 18 bases not matched to a gene; V was cut back by 0 bases and J by 5 bases. CDR3 length: 19 amino acids. As DNA, the CDR3 is TGTGCCAGCAGCTTAGCGCCACCGGGACAGAATTTAGGAGCATATGGCTACACCTTC. Protein sequence: CASSLAPPGQNLGAYGYTF.

The chain couples TRBV5-6 to TRBJ1-6; tentatively, D is TRBD1 (5 bases). Germline lookup yields CDR1 SGHDT and CDR2 YYEEEE. This CDR3 contains 15 residues. V was shortened by 2 bases and J by 6 bases, with 12 bases between the two germline ends. The CDR3 nucleotides read TGTGCCAGCAGCTTCATGGGGGGACCTAATTCACCCCTCCACTTT. It encodes CASSFMGGPNSPLHF. Combining the CDR3 with reference TRBV5-6 and TRBJ1-6 gives the whole variable domain DAGVTQSPTHLIKTRGQQVTLRCSPKSGHDTVSWYQQALGQGPQFIFQYYEEEERQRGNFPDRFSGHQFPNYSSELNVNALLLGDSALYLCASSFMGGPNSPLHFGNGTRLTVT.